These 4 T cell receptor beta chains were sequenced from one sample in a study of blood T cell repertoires in COVID-19. Data came from immunoSEQ multiplex PCR; TCRdb stores just in-frame clones and leaves some out. Here the sample spans about 74,000 clones, around 88% being singletons. Sequences were obtained from peripheral blood. These receptors all come from a woman at least 80 years old with acute or convalescent COVID-19.

The V and J genes are TRBV7-2 and TRBJ2-1; 7 bases are shared with TRBD1. The V gene end was trimmed by 2 bases and the J gene end by 15 bases; junction bases not matched to a gene: 10. Germline V gene data show CDR1 as SGHTA and CDR2 as FQGNSA. The CDR3 is made up of 13 amino acids. As DNA, the CDR3 is TGTGCCAGCAGCTTAAGGGACAGACCCCGACGGTTCTTC. It yields the protein CASSLRDRPRRFF.

The chain has TRBV19 and TRBJ1-1; D call uncertain. The CDR3 length is 13 residues. The germline gives CDR1 LNHDA, CDR2 SQIVND (reference sequence). The ends were cut back, 0 bases at V and 6 bases at J, with 8 bases in the middle. The CDR3 nucleotides read TGTGCCAGTAGTATAGATTTCTCCGCTGAAGCTTTCTTT. Amino acids: CASSIDFSAEAFF.

The chain has TRBV19 and TRBJ2-2; perhaps TRBD1 as D (5 bases). The V end lost 7 bases, the J end lost 0 bases, and 12 bases lay between the germline ends. The germline V gene encodes CDR1 LNHDA and CDR2 SQIVND (reference sequence). The CDR3 is 15 amino acids. DNA for the CDR3: TGTGCCAGTAAAAACAGGCATTCGAACACCGGGGAGCTGTTTTTT. It encodes CASKNRHSNTGELFF.

V and J are TRBV5-1 and TRBJ1-3, with D uncertain. V gave up 0 bases and J gave up 2 bases, with 6 bases separating them. The CDR3 has 14 amino acids. CDR1 SGHRS and CDR2 YFSETQ come from the germline V gene. Here the CDR3 DNA reads TGCGCCAGCAGCTTGGCCACAGCTGGAAACACCATATATTTT. The encoded protein is CASSLATAGNTIYF.